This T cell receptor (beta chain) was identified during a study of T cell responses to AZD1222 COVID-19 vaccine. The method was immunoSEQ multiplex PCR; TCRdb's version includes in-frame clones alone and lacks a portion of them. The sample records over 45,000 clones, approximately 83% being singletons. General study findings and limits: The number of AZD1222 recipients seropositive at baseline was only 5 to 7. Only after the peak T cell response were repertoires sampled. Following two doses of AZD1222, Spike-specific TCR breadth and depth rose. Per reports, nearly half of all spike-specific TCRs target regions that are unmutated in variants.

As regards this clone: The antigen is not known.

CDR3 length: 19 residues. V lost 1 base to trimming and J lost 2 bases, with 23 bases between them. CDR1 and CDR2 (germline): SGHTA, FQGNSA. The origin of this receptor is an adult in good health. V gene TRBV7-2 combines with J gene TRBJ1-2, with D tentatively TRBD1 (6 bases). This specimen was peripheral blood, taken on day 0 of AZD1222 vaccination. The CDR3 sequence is CASSLGIGDIPKNNYGYTF. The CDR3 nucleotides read TGTGCCAGCAGCTTAGGGATCGGGGACATCCCGAAAAACAACTATGGCTACACCTTC.